This T cell receptor (beta chain) was identified in a study of blood T cell repertoires in COVID-19. Looking at the study overall: Italy, Spain and the United States were the sources of the convalescent and acute COVID-19 samples. Sample material is recorded as cDNA or gDNA derived from T cells, B-cell-depleted T cells, or PBMCs.

Per the authors' pipeline: Amplification with reference gene primers provided the estimates of nucleated cell counts. The table came from immunoSEQ multiplex PCR; TCRdb's copy has only in-frame clones and leaves some out. The D gene and trimming were derived from the DNA, and the V and J assignments and clone size from that table. The repertoire includes approximately 27,000 clones, about 94% of them detected once, and 4% to 5% sits in the top ten. Between the trimmed V and J ends, which lost 5 bases and 6 bases, there was a span of 11 bases. This CDR3 has 13 amino acids. Germline V gives CDR1 SGHAT, CDR2 FQNNGV.

The sequenced sample was peripheral blood. The chain links TRBV11-2 to TRBJ2-1, with TRBD1 as a possible D gene (5 bases). The TCR originated in a human donor with active COVID-19. The donor label of this sample is uncertain. The CDR3 sequence: CASSKGQGNEQFF. CDR3 coding DNA: TGTGCCAGCAGCAAAGGGCAGGGCAATGAGCAGTTCTTC.